Presented here are 29 T cell receptor beta chains from one specimen sequenced in a study of T-cell reconstitution after alpha-beta-depleted transplantation in children. Researchers prepared the TCRbeta library using unique molecular identifiers, the study reports. TCRdb itself ran the PCR reads through MiXCR, one entry per CDR3 protein. The repertoire consists of 210,000 or so distinct CDR3 sequences, with approximately 9% occurring once and the leading ten covering around 6.2%. The material was PBMCs from the stem cell graft donor, obtained from the stem cell graft. These receptors all stem from a human donor who donated a stem cell graft to a child with acute lymphoblastic leukemia.

This chain joins TRBV7-9 and TRBJ2-4; 11 nucleotides line up with TRBD2. J lost 2 bases, V lost 2 bases, and 5 bases had no gene match. The CDR3 is 17 amino acids. Germline CDR1 SEHNR, CDR2 FQNEAQ (reference sequence). CDR3 nucleotide sequence: TGTGCCAGCAGCTTATCTAGCGGGGGGCCCACCAAAAACATTCAGTACTTC. Translating gives CASSLSSGGPTKNIQYF.

This clonotype came up many times. The genes are TRBV11-2 and TRBJ2-5; 7 bases match TRBD1. This CDR3 region has 16 residues. Germline V gene lookup returns CDR1 SGHAT and CDR2 FQNNGV. With V trimmed by 0 bases and J by 3 bases, 7 bases remained unmatched. The CDR3 sequence is CASSLDLGTAEETQYF. The CDR3, as DNA: TGTGCCAGCAGCTTAGATTTGGGGACAGCCGAAGAGACCCAGTACTTC.

This clonotype appeared many times. V is TRBV25-1 and J is TRBJ1-1; weak D call: TRBD1 (6 bases). Germline CDR1 is MGHDK and CDR2 is SYGVNS. Deletions cut 4 bases from V and 5 bases from J, with 11 bases between. There are 13 residues in the CDR3. The CDR3 DNA reads TGTGCCAGCAGTGTGGACAGCTATACTGAAGCTTTCTTT. This translates into CASSVDSYTEAFF.

This clonotype has only a few counts. The gene calls are TRBV9 and TRBJ2-5; 7 bases are shared with TRBD2. With 0 bases clipped from V and 4 bases from J, the junction kept 18 bases outside the gene matches. Germline V CDR1 and CDR2: SGDLS, YYNGEE. CDR3 length equals 19 residues. The CDR3 sequence is CASSVGGYGETSQRETQYF. The CDR3 DNA reads as TGTGCCAGCAGCGTAGGAGGCTATGGGGAGACTAGCCAGCGAGAGACCCAGTACTTC.

This chain connects TRBV4-2 to TRBJ1-1; TRBD1 matches at 7 bases. The V gene's germline CDR1 is LGHNA and CDR2 YNFKEQ. Unmatched junction bases numbered 4, after V lost 4 bases and J lost 5 bases. The CDR3 has 13 amino acids. CDR3 protein: CASSPEGATEAFF. In DNA form, the CDR3 reads TGTGCCAGCAGCCCCGAGGGGGCAACTGAAGCTTTCTTT.

This clonotype was picked up a small number of times. The chain has TRBV29-1 and TRBJ2-3, with D possibly being TRBD1 (7 bases). The V gene's germline CDR1 is SQVTM and CDR2 ANQGSEA. This CDR3 contains 15 residues. V was cut by 7 bases and J by 1 base, with 18 bases left in between. In DNA, the CDR3 is TGCAGCGGGGGGGCCAGACAGGGAGGCACAGATACGCAGTATTTT. It translates to CSGGARQGGTDTQYF.

This clonotype appeared many times. V usage is TRBV24-1 and J usage is TRBJ2-7, with 7 bases matching TRBD1. CDR1 and CDR2 (germline): KGHDR, SFDVKD. CDR3 length equals 16 residues. The ends lost 1 base at V and 4 bases at J; junction bases unmatched: 9. The CDR3 DNA sequence: TGTGCCACCAGTGATTTCCTGGACAGGAGACATTACGAGCAGTACTTC. The encoded protein is CATSDFLDRRHYEQYF.

CDR3 amino acids: CASSLTARGNEQFF. CDR3 nucleotide sequence: TGTGCCAGCAGCTTAACCGCCCGGGGCAATGAGCAGTTCTTC. The V call is TRBV11-2, the J call TRBJ2-1, with D tentatively TRBD2 (5 bases). Germline values: CDR1 SGHAT, CDR2 FQNNGV. The V and J ends lost 2 bases and 6 bases respectively, with 11 bases between them. The CDR3 contains 14 residues.

This clonotype was seen at least ten times. CDR3 DNA sequence: TGTGCCAGCAGTTGGGACACTAGCACAGATACGCAGTATTTT. Translated, it gives CASSWDTSTDTQYF. The chain combines TRBV12-3 or TRBV12-4 with TRBJ2-3, with a tentative D call TRBD1 (6 bases). V was trimmed by 4 bases and J by 0 bases, leaving 8 bases between them. The CDR3 length is 14 residues.

The rearrangement uses TRBV11-3 and TRBJ2-1; 7 nucleotides agree with TRBD2. CDR1 and CDR2 from the germline V gene are SGHNT and YENEEA. This CDR3 comprises 15 residues. Losses at the gene ends were 4 bases for V and 7 bases for J; bases not matched to a gene: 10. The CDR3 here is CASSSIAGDPNEQFF. The DNA of the CDR3 is TGTGCCAGCAGCTCGATAGCGGGCGACCCGAATGAGCAGTTCTTC.

This clonotype was detected only a few times. As DNA, the CDR3 is TGTGCCAGCAGTACAGCCGGCGGCCTAGCTAACTATGGCTACACCTTC. Residues: CASSTAGGLANYGYTF. The chain links TRBV12-3 or TRBV12-4 to TRBJ1-2; no definite D call. Deletions cut 5 bases from V and 0 bases from J, with 16 bases between. This CDR3 has 16 amino acids.

This clonotype was observed at least ten times. V and J are TRBV13 and TRBJ2-4; D uncertain. The CDR3 loop spans 13 amino acids. Germline-derived CDR1 and CDR2 are PRHDT and FYEKMQ (reference sequence). Trimming took 0 bases from V and 5 from J, leaving 5 bases between them. The CDR3 nucleotides read TGTGCCAGCAGCTTAGGGAGGCAAAACATTCAGTACTTC. This gives the protein CASSLGRQNIQYF.

The V gene is TRBV4-2, the J gene TRBJ1-4; D uncertain. Looked up from germline, CDR1 is LGHNA and CDR2 is YNFKEQ. The ends were cut back, 0 bases at V and 8 bases at J, with 10 bases in the middle. The CDR3 consists of 14 residues. CDR3 nucleotides: TGTGCCAGCAGCCAAGATACTGGGAAAGAAAAACTGTTTTTT. It encodes CASSQDTGKEKLFF.

This clonotype has at least ten counts. The genes are TRBV7-2 and TRBJ2-7; no clear D gene. The CDR3 length is 11 residues. Looked up from germline, CDR1 is SGHTA and CDR2 is FQGNSA. The ends were cut back, 2 bases at V and 5 bases at J, with 4 bases in the middle. CDR3: CASSLLDEQYF. The CDR3 coding sequence is TGTGCCAGCAGCTTACTGGACGAGCAGTACTTC.

This clonotype was detected a few times. This chain joins TRBV12-3 or TRBV12-4 and TRBJ1-4; 9 nucleotides match TRBD1. The CDR3 has 15 residues. V lost 7 bases to trimming and J lost 6 bases; unmatched junction nucleotides: 9. CDR3 in DNA: TGTGCCAGCACTATACAGGGGGCCGGGGATGAAAAACTGTTTTTT. This translates into CASTIQGAGDEKLFF.

This clonotype was detected ten times or more. The chain has TRBV4-3 and TRBJ2-1, with TRBD2 identical over 12 bases. Germline values: CDR1 LGHNA, CDR2 YSLEER. The CDR3 has 19 amino acids. Trimming took 0 bases from V and 4 from J; bases not matched to a gene: 10. The CDR3 region is CASSQDGPLAGGQYNEQFF. The CDR3 region has the DNA TGCGCCAGCAGCCAAGATGGGCCTCTAGCGGGGGGGCAGTACAATGAGCAGTTCTTC.

J is TRBJ2-5 and V is TRBV27, with D tentatively TRBD2 (5 bases). In germline, CDR1 is MNHEY, CDR2 SMNVEV (reference sequence). The ends were cut back, 5 bases at V and 5 bases at J, with 12 bases in the middle. CDR3 size: 13 residues. The CDR3 coding sequence is TGTGCCAGCAGTACCCTCAGGACTGAGACCCAGTACTTC. This codes for CASSTLRTETQYF.

This clonotype appeared a few times. The chain employs TRBV19 and TRBJ1-5, with a tentative D call TRBD1 (6 bases). Trimming cost V 4 bases and J 2 bases, with 9 bases left between them. The germline CDR1 and CDR2 sequences are LNHDA and SQIVND (reference sequence). The CDR3 runs 14 residues. For the CDR3, the DNA is TGTGCCAGTAGTACCCGACAGGGCAATCAGCCCCAGCATTTT. It is translated as CASSTRQGNQPQHF.

This clonotype was recorded many times. The chain combines TRBV28 with TRBJ2-7; D is undetermined. V gave up 5 bases and J gave up 2 bases, with 4 bases separating them. The germline V gene encodes CDR1 MDHEN and CDR2 SYDVKM. This CDR3 region has 11 residues. The CDR3, as DNA: TGTGCCAGCAGTCCCGCCTACGAGCAGTACTTC. It yields the protein CASSPAYEQYF. The full variable domain, completed using reference TRBV28 and TRBJ2-7, is DVKVTQSSRYLVKRTGEKVFLECVQDMDHENMFWYRQDPGLGLRLIYFSYDVKMKEKGDIPEGYSVSREKKERFSLILESASTNQTSMYLCASSPAYEQYFGPGTRLTVT.

The chain recombines TRBV20-1 with TRBJ2-5, with D unresolved. Germline values: CDR1 DFQATT, CDR2 SNEGSKA (reference sequence). Trimming pared 5 bases from V and 5 bases from J, leaving 12 bases between. CDR3 length: 12 residues. CDR3 nucleotides: TGCAGTGCTGGGAATCTACGGGAGACCCAGTACTTC. Its translation: CSAGNLRETQYF.

This clonotype was recorded many times. V usage is TRBV15 and J usage is TRBJ1-5; D is ambiguous. V gave up 1 base and J gave up 4 bases, with 11 bases separating them. CDR3 length: 15 amino acids. The germline gives CDR1 LNHNV, CDR2 YYDKDF (reference sequence). DNA of the CDR3: TGTGCCACCAGCAGAGCAGTCGGAGTAAATCAGCCCCAGCATTTT. This translates into CATSRAVGVNQPQHF. The variable domain in full, with the rest retrieved from reference TRBV15 and TRBJ1-5, is DAMVIQNPRYQVTQFGKPVTLSCSQTLNHNVMYWYQQKSSQAPKLLFHYYDKDFNNEADTPDNFQSRRPNTSFCFLDIRSPGLGDTAMYLCATSRAVGVNQPQHFGDGTRLSIL.

This chain uses TRBV3-1 with TRBJ1-1; D might be TRBD1 (6 bases). This CDR3 region has 12 residues. CDR1 and CDR2 from the germline V gene are LGHDT and YNNKEL (reference sequence). Trimming shortened V by 5 bases and J by 7 bases, and 11 bases separated the two germline ends. The CDR3 reads CASSYLDSEAFF. The CDR3 region has the DNA TGTGCCAGCAGCTACTTGGACAGTGAAGCTTTCTTT.

In its sample, this clonotype was seen a few times. The chain recombines TRBV7-9 with TRBJ2-5, with unresolved D. V was cut by 0 bases and J by 4 bases, with 9 bases left in between. The CDR3 consists of 14 residues. Germline CDR1 reads SEHNR; CDR2 reads FQNEAQ (reference sequence). This CDR3 reads CASSLAPRPETQYF. For the CDR3, the DNA is TGTGCCAGCAGCTTAGCCCCAAGGCCAGAGACCCAGTACTTC.

This clonotype was counted ten times or more. The chain's CDR3 is CASSFGWLINEQFF. CDR3 in DNA: TGTGCCAGCAGTTTCGGGTGGTTAATCAATGAGCAGTTCTTC. The chain carries TRBV6-2 or TRBV6-3 and TRBJ2-1; D remains ambiguous. The CDR3 spans 14 residues. V lost 4 bases, J lost 6 bases, and 13 bases lay in between. The V gene's germline CDR1 is MNHEY and CDR2 SVGEGT.

The V call is TRBV3-1, the J call TRBJ2-1; 11 positions match TRBD2. Trimming took 0 bases from V and 3 from J; bases not matched to a gene: 4. The CDR3 is made up of 17 amino acids. CDR1 and CDR2 from the germline V gene are LGHDT and YNNKEL (reference sequence). CDR3 sequence: CASSQDSTSGGYNEQFF. CDR3 DNA: TGTGCCAGCAGCCAAGATTCAACTAGCGGGGGCTACAATGAGCAGTTCTTC.

Ten or more counts support this clonotype. The rearrangement uses TRBV4-2 and TRBJ2-2; TRBD2 matches 8 bases. Per the germline V gene, CDR1 is LGHNA and CDR2 is YNFKEQ. The CDR3 sequence is 16 residues long. Trimming cost V 6 bases and J 1 base; bases outside gene matches: 7. CDR3 sequence reads: CASRHRGGLNTGELFF. In DNA, the CDR3 is TGTGCCAGCAGGCATCGGGGGGGATTGAACACCGGGGAGCTGTTTTTT.

This clonotype was detected ten times or more. The rearrangement links TRBV3-1 to TRBJ2-7; 12 positions agree with TRBD1. The germline V gene has CDR1 LGHDT and CDR2 YNNKEL (reference sequence). The CDR3 contains 17 residues. With V trimmed by 0 bases and J by 7 bases, 10 bases remained unmatched. The DNA for the CDR3 is TGTGCCAGCAGCCAAGATTTCCCGGGACAGGGGGCGAGTGAGCAGTACTTC. Translation gives CASSQDFPGQGASEQYF.

There are many counts of this clonotype. The chain recombines TRBV5-1 with TRBJ2-1, with 7 bases lining up with TRBD2. Losses at the gene ends were 4 bases for V and 1 base for J; bases not matched to a gene: 5. The germline V gene encodes CDR1 SGHRS and CDR2 YFSETQ. CDR3 length equals 15 residues. This chain's CDR3 is CASSTSGVSYNEQFF. CDR3 bases: TGCGCCAGCAGCACAAGCGGGGTTTCCTACAATGAGCAGTTCTTC.

This clonotype was counted at least ten times. The chain couples TRBV7-9 to TRBJ1-4; 8 positions match TRBD1. V was clipped by 3 bases and J by 4 bases; unmatched bases: 10. The V gene's germline CDR1 is SEHNR and CDR2 FQNEAQ (reference sequence). The CDR3 sequence is 17 residues long. CDR3 loop: CASSLGGTGGGNEKLFF. The DNA for the CDR3 is TGTGCCAGCAGCTTGGGTGGGACAGGCGGAGGTAATGAAAAACTGTTTTTT.